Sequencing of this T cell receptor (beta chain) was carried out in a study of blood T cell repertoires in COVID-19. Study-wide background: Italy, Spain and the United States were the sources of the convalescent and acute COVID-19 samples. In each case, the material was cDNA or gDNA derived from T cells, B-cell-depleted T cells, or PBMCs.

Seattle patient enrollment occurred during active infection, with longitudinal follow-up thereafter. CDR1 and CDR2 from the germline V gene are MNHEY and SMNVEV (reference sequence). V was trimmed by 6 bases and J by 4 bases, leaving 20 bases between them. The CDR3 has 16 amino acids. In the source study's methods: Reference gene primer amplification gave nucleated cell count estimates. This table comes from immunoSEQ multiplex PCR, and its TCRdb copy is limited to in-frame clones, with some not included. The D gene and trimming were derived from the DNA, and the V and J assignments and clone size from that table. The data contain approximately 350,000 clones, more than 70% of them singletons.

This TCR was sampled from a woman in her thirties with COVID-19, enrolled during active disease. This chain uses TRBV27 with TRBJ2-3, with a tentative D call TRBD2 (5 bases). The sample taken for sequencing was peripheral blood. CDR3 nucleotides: TGTGCCAGCAGCTCCCACTGGCTAGCTTCTGCAGATACGCAGTATTTT. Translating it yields CASSSHWLASADTQYF.